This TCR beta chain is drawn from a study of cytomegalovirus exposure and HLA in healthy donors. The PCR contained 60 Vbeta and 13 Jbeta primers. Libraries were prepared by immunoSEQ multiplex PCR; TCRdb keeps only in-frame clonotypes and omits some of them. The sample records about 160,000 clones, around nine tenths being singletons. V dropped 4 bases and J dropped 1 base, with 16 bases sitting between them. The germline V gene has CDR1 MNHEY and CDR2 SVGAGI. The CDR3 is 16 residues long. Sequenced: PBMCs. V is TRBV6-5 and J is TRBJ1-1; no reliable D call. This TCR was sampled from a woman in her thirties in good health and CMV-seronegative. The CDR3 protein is CASSSPSGAQNTEAFF. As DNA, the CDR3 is TGTGCCAGCAGTTCCCCGTCGGGAGCCCAGAACACTGAAGCTTTCTTT.